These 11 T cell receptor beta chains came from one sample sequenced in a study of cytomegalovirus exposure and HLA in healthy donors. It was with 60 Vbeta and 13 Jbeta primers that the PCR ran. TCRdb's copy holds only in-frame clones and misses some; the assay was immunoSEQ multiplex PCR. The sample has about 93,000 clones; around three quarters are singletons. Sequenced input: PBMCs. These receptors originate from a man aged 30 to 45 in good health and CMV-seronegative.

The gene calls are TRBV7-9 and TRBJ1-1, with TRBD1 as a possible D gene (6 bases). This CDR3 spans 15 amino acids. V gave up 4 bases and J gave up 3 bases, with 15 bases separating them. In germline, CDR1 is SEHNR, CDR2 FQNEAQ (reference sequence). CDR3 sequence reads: CASSSDRSEYTEAFF. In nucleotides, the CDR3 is TGTGCCAGCAGCTCGGACAGATCCGAGTACACTGAAGCTTTCTTT.

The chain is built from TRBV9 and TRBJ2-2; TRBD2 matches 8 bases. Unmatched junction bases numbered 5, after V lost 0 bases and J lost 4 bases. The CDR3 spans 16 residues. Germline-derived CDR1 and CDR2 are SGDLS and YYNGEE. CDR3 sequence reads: CASSVVSGGGTGELFF. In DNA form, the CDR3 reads TGTGCCAGCAGCGTAGTCAGCGGGGGAGGCACCGGGGAGCTGTTTTTT.

The CDR3: CASTSGQGHEQYF. CDR3 coding DNA: TGTGCCAGTACCTCGGGACAGGGCCACGAGCAGTACTTC. This chain uses TRBV25-1 with TRBJ2-7; 9 bases map to TRBD1. Unmatched junction bases numbered 8, after V lost 9 bases and J lost 5 bases. The CDR3 extends over 13 amino acids. CDR1 is MGHDK, CDR2 SYGVNS, per germline.

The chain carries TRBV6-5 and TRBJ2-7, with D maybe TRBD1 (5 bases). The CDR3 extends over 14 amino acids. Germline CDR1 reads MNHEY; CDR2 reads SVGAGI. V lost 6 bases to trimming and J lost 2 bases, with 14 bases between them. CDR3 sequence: CASSPQMGPYEQYF. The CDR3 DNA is TGTGCCAGCAGCCCCCAAATGGGGCCCTACGAGCAGTACTTC.

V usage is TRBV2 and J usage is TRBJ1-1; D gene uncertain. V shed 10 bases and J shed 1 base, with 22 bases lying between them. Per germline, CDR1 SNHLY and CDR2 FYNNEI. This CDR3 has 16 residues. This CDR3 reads CATRGGFPFGNTEAFF. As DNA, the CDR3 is TGTGCCACCCGGGGTGGGTTTCCGTTTGGGAACACTGAAGCTTTCTTT.

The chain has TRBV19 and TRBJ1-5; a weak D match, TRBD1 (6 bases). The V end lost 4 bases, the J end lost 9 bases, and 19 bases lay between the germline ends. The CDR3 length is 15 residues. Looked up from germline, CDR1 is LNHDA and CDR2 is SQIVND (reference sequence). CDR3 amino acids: CASSTILDSRGPQHF. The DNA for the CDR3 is TGTGCCAGTAGTACGATCCTGGACAGCCGGGGGCCCCAGCATTTT.

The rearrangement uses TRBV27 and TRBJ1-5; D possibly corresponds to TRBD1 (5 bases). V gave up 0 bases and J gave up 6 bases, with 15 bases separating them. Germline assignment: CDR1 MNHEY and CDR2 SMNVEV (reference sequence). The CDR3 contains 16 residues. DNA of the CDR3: TGTGCCAGCAGTTTATCTCCAGGCGGCGGGGCTCAGCCCCAGCATTTT. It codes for CASSLSPGGGAQPQHF.

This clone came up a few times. As DNA, the CDR3 is TGTGCCAGCAGTTACGGACAGTCCTACGAGCAGTACTTC. Protein: CASSYGQSYEQYF. The V call is TRBV6-5, the J call TRBJ2-7, with D possibly TRBD1 on 6 matching bases. CDR1 is MNHEY and CDR2 is SVGAGI in the germline V gene. The CDR3 runs 13 residues. V shed 2 bases and J shed 1 base, with 6 bases lying between them.

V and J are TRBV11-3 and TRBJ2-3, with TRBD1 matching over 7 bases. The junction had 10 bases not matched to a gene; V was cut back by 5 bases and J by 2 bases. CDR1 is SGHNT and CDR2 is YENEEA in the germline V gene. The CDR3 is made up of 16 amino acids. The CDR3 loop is CASSARTGRDTDTQYF. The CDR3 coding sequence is TGTGCCAGCAGCGCTAGGACAGGACGTGACACAGATACGCAGTATTTT. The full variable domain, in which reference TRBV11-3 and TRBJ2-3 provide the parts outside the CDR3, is EAGVVQSPRYKIIEKKQPVAFWCNPISGHNTLYWYLQNLGQGPELLIRYENEEAVDDSQLPKDRFSAERLKGVDSTLKIQPAELGDSAVYLCASSARTGRDTDTQYFGPGTRLTVL.

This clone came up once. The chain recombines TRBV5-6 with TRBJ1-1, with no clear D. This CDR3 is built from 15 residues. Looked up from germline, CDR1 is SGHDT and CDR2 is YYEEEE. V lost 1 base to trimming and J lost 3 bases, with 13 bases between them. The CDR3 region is CASSLLGGKDTEAFF. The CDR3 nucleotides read TGTGCCAGCAGCTTGCTGGGAGGGAAGGACACTGAAGCTTTCTTT.

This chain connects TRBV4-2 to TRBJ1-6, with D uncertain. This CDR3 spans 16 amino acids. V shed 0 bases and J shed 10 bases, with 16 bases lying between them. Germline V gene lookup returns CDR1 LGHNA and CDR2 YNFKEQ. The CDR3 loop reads CASSQDLKNSWSPLHF. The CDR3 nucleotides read TGTGCCAGCAGCCAAGATTTGAAGAACAGTTGGTCACCCCTCCACTTT.